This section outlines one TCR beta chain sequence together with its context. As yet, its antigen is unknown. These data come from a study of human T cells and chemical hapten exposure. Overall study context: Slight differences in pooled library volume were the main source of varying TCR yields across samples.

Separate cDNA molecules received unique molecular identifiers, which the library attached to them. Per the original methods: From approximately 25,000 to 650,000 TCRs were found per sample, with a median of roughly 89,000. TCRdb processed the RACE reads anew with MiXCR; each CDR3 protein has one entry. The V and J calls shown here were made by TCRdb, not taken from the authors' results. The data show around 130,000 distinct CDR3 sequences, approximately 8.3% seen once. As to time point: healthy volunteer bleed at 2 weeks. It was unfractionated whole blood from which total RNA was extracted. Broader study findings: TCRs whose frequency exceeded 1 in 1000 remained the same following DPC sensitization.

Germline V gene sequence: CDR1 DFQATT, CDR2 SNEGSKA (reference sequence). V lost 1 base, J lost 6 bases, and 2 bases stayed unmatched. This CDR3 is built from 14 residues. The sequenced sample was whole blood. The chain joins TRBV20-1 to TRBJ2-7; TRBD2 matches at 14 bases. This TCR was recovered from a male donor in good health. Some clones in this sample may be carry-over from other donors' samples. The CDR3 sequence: CSARGLAGGGEQYF. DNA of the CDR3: TGCAGTGCTAGAGGACTAGCGGGGGGGGGCGAGCAGTACTTC.